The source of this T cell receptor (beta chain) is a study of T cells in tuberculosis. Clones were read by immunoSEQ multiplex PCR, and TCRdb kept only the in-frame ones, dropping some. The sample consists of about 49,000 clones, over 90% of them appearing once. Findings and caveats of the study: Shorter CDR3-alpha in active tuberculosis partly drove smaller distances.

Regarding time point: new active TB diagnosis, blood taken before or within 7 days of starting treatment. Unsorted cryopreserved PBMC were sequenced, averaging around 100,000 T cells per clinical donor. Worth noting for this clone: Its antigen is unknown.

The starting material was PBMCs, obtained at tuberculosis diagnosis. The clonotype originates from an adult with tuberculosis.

The chain's CDR3 is CASSLEAGGYGYTF. Here the CDR3 DNA reads TGCGCCAGCAGCTTGGAGGCAGGGGGCTATGGCTACACCTTC. The chain uses TRBV5-1 and TRBJ1-2, with 7 bases aligning to TRBD1. Per the germline V gene, CDR1 is SGHRS and CDR2 is YFSETQ. The CDR3 is made up of 14 amino acids. The trim removed 0 bases at V and 4 bases at J, leaving 3 bases unmatched.